This TCR beta chain was found in a study of human CD8 memory T cell subsets. Study-wide points: This study sequenced only the T cell receptor beta chains and no others.

Per subset, duplicate vials of some 150,000 sorted CD8+ T cells supplied RNA. Worth noting for this clonotype: Its specificity is unknown.

Scientists made TCR beta libraries using UMI-labeled 5' RACE. TCRdb re-called the 5' RACE reads and shows each CDR3 protein once, DNA omitted. Its clone listing holds 15,000 to 20,000 distinct CDR3 sequences. CDR1 and CDR2 from the germline V gene are SGHDT and YYEEEE. The CDR3 loop spans 14 amino acids. Material: CD8+ stem-like memory T cells (TSCM and TCM) sorted from PBMCs. Subset specified: stem-like memory CD8 T cells (TSTEM), CCR7+ PD-1- TIGIT-. This sequence was found in a human donor in good health. The chain links TRBV5-6 to TRBJ2-4; lacking DNA, the TRBD1 call made by TCRdb goes unchecked. CDR3 protein: CASSPGTGKNIQYF.